This T cell receptor beta chain was found in a study of technical replicates of blood from several donors. The CDR3 is 14 residues long. Germline lookup yields CDR1 SGHAT and CDR2 FQNNGV. Trimming took 5 bases from V and 9 from J; bases not matched to a gene: 2. Sequencing used immunoSEQ multiplex PCR; TCRdb keeps in-frame clones, though not all of them. The profile shows 70,000 to 95,000 clones, over 90% of them singletons. The chain has TRBV11-2 and TRBJ2-1, with 15 positions matching TRBD2. The clonotype originates from a human donor in good health. Input material: T cells isolated from PBMCs. The CDR3 coding sequence is TGTGCCAGCAGCCCGGGACTAGCGGGGGGTGAGCAGTTCTTC. It translates to CASSPGLAGGEQFF. Looking up the rest from reference TRBV11-2 and TRBJ2-1 gives the full variable domain: EAGVAQSPRYKIIEKRQSVAFWCNPISGHATLYWYQQILGQGPKLLIQFQNNGVVDDSQLPKDRFSAERLKGVDSTLKIQPAKLEDSAVYLCASSPGLAGGEQFFGPGTRLTVL.